Below are 7 T cell receptor beta chains sequenced from a single sample in a study of blood T cells in healthy people across ages (dated by TCRdb to the mid-2010s). The receptor library was made with 5' RACE. The instrument given in TCRdb is Illumina HiSeq 2500. A second PCR of about 6 to 11 cycles was performed with a sample-barcoded 5' primer and a J-beta primer mix. TCRdb reprocessing: public reads trimmed at Q25 with fastp, clones called with MiXCR, in-frame beta chains kept. CDR3 protein sequences are deduplicated, and each keeps its most common genes and DNA. This sample gives around 500,000 distinct CDR3 sequences in total; under 55% of them show up just once. The ten largest clones take up about 26% of the sample. Sequencing was carried out using blood. These receptors came from a man older than 75 in good health.

In the case of this clonotype: An end of the junction does not agree with germline; a read error may underlie this. CDR3 bases: TGCAGCGTTGAGGGACAGGAATATGGGAACGCTGAAGCTTTCTTT. Translated, it gives CSVEGQEYGNAEAFF. The chain links TRBV29-1 to TRBJ1-1; 8 bases line up with TRBD1. This CDR3 is built from 15 residues. Germline V gives CDR1 SQVTM, CDR2 ANQGSEA.

This clonotype has just a few counts. J is TRBJ1-3 and V is TRBV7-3; D not resolved. Trimming removed 1 base from V and 4 bases from J, with 5 bases in between. Germline lookup yields CDR1 SGHTA and CDR2 FQGTGA. This CDR3 region has 13 residues. The CDR3 region is CASSLNRGNTIYF. The CDR3 nucleotides are TGTGCCAGCAGCTTAAACCGCGGAAACACCATATATTTT. Combining the CDR3 with reference TRBV7-3 and TRBJ1-3 gives the whole variable domain GAGVSQTPSNKVTEKGKYVELRCDPISGHTALYWYRQSLGQGPEFLIYFQGTGAADDSGLPNDRFFAVRPEGSVSTLKIQRTERGDSAVYLCASSLNRGNTIYFGEGSWLTVV.

In this sample, this clonotype turned up a few times. The V gene is TRBV7-2, the J gene TRBJ2-3, with a possible D match to TRBD1 (7 bases). Between the trimmed V and J ends, which lost 5 bases and 7 bases, there was a span of 13 bases. Looked up from germline, CDR1 is SGHTA and CDR2 is FQGNSA. This CDR3 has 13 amino acids. As DNA, the CDR3 is TGTGCCAGCAGCCAGGGGGGTACCTATACGCAGTATTTT. This translates into CASSQGGTYTQYF.

The chain has TRBV28 and TRBJ1-5; D is undetermined. Germline V CDR1 and CDR2: MDHEN, SYDVKM. The CDR3 runs to 15 residues. V dropped 5 bases and J dropped 5 bases, with 16 bases sitting between them. The CDR3 region has the DNA TGTGCCAGCAGTCCAGTGGCCCTTAGGGATCAGCCCCAGCATTTT. It translates to CASSPVALRDQPQHF.

This clonotype was found a few times. This rearrangement joins TRBV20-1 to TRBJ2-7; TRBD2 matches at 8 bases. The DNA end is more similar to TRBJ2-5, so the J call may be wrong. The CDR3 consists of 15 residues. Germline CDR1 DFQATT, CDR2 SNEGSKA (reference sequence). CDR3 nucleotides: TGCAGTGCTACACCGGGACGAGCGGGGGCACAGACCCAGTACTTC. It specifies CSATPGRAGAQTQYF.

The CDR3 loop is CASSQLGLLGTYEQYF. The CDR3 coding sequence is TGCGCCAGCAGCCAACTGGGACTCCTGGGCACCTACGAGCAGTACTTC. This chain joins TRBV4-1 and TRBJ2-7, with D possibly TRBD2 on 6 matching bases. V lost 2 bases to trimming and J lost 2 bases, with 16 bases between them. The CDR3 has 16 residues. Germline lookup yields CDR1 MGHRA and CDR2 YSYEKL.

The rearrangement uses TRBV9 and TRBJ2-3; D unclear. V shed 0 bases and J shed 3 bases, with 14 bases lying between them. Germline CDR1 is SGDLS and CDR2 is YYNGEE. The CDR3 is 16 residues long. This CDR3 is CASSVGPSPETDTQYF. CDR3 in DNA: TGTGCCAGCAGCGTAGGCCCCTCACCAGAAACAGATACGCAGTATTTT.